The 23 T cell receptor beta chains given below trace back to one sample, sequenced in a study of resident and recirculating memory T cells in vitiligo. TCRdb's copy holds only in-frame clones and misses some; the assay was immunoSEQ multiplex PCR. Of 70,000 to 95,000 clones listed, approximately 90% were seen once; the top ten hold approximately 5.4%. Material for sequencing was blood. These receptors were collected from a male donor with vitiligo.

The chain carries TRBV19 and TRBJ2-5; 12 bases are shared with TRBD2. CDR3 size: 16 residues. In germline, CDR1 is LNHDA, CDR2 SQIVND (reference sequence). J gave up 5 bases and V 5 bases, and 9 bases lay outside the gene matches. The CDR3 coding sequence is TGTGCCAGTAGTTCCCGACTAGCGGGAGAGGGTGAGACCCAGTACTTC. Translating gives CASSSRLAGEGETQYF. Combining the CDR3 with reference TRBV19 and TRBJ2-5 gives the whole variable domain DGGITQSPKYLFRKEGQNVTLSCEQNLNHDAMYWYRQDPGQGLRLIYYSQIVNDFQKGDIAEGYSVSREKKESFPLTVTSAQKNPTAFYLCASSSRLAGEGETQYFGPGTRLLVL.

V and J are TRBV4-2 and TRBJ2-7, with 9 positions matching TRBD2. There are 17 residues in the CDR3. Germline V lookup: CDR1 LGHNA, CDR2 YNFKEQ. Germline trimming cut 0 bases from V and 3 bases from J; bases unmatched to any gene: 9. The CDR3 nucleotides read TGTGCCAGCAGCCAAGATGAAATAGCGGGAGAGTACTACGAGCAGTACTTC. Encoded protein: CASSQDEIAGEYYEQYF.

This clone is a singleton in its sample. This sequence joins TRBV7-3 and TRBJ2-1; 8 bases fit TRBD2. The V segment lost 4 bases and the J segment 5 bases; nucleotides outside the gene matches: 7. Germline CDR1 SGHTA, CDR2 FQGTGA. This CDR3 comprises 15 residues. CDR3 DNA: TGTGCCAGCAGCTCGCAGCGGGAGTTACACAATGAGCAGTTCTTC. It specifies CASSSQRELHNEQFF. The whole variable domain, remainder taken from reference TRBV7-3 and TRBJ2-1, is GAGVSQTPSNKVTEKGKYVELRCDPISGHTALYWYRQSLGQGPEFLIYFQGTGAADDSGLPNDRFFAVRPEGSVSTLKIQRTERGDSAVYLCASSSQRELHNEQFFGPGTRLTVL.

This chain uses TRBV9 with TRBJ2-7; 7 bases map to TRBD1. The germline gives CDR1 SGDLS, CDR2 YYNGEE. With 0 bases clipped from V and 0 bases from J, the junction kept 0 bases outside the gene matches. The CDR3 is 14 amino acids. CDR3 sequence: CASSVGDSSYEQYF. CDR3 DNA: TGTGCCAGCAGCGTAGGGGACAGCTCCTACGAGCAGTACTTC.

The rearrangement uses TRBV27 and TRBJ2-1, with TRBD2 identical over 7 bases. CDR3 size: 16 residues. Trimming removed 2 bases from V and 3 bases from J; junction bases left unmatched: 7. The germline gives CDR1 MNHEY, CDR2 SMNVEV (reference sequence). As DNA, the CDR3 is TGTGCCAGCAGTTTAGATGGCGGGAGTTACTACAATGAGCAGTTCTTC. Translated: CASSLDGGSYYNEQFF.

The chain combines TRBV9 with TRBJ2-5, with TRBD1 matching over 8 bases. The germline V gene encodes CDR1 SGDLS and CDR2 YYNGEE. V shed 4 bases, J shed 5 bases, and the junction held 7 bases outside the gene matches. The CDR3 totals 14 residues. The CDR3 DNA reads as TGTGCCAGCAGCCTCGGACAGGGAAGGGAGACCCAGTACTTC. Protein: CASSLGQGRETQYF.

This clone was observed a handful of times. V usage is TRBV5-1 and J usage is TRBJ2-3; D unclear. CDR1 SGHRS and CDR2 YFSETQ come from the germline V gene. The CDR3 is 14 residues long. V was clipped by 0 bases and J by 2 bases, with 7 bases between them. For the CDR3, the DNA is TGCGCCAGCAGCTTGGACAGCCACACAGATACGCAGTATTTT. Translation gives CASSLDSHTDTQYF.

V and J are TRBV5-1 and TRBJ1-1; 8 bases match TRBD1. CDR1 and CDR2 (germline): SGHRS, YFSETQ. J was trimmed by 5 bases and V by 7 bases; bases with no gene match: 13. The CDR3 length is 15 residues. This CDR3 is CASSTDPGGRTEAFF. CDR3 DNA sequence: TGCGCCAGCTCCACCGACCCAGGGGGCCGAACTGAAGCTTTCTTT.

This chain connects TRBV5-4 to TRBJ2-7, with 8 positions matching TRBD1. From germline, CDR1 is SGHNT and CDR2 YYREEE (reference sequence). The CDR3 has 14 amino acids. The V and J ends lost 4 bases and 5 bases, in that order; junction bases with no gene match: 8. Here the CDR3 reads CASSLSDRVHEQYF. The CDR3 region has the DNA TGTGCCAGCAGCCTTTCGGACAGGGTCCACGAGCAGTACTTC.

This chain links TRBV6-1 with TRBJ2-7; TRBD2 aligns across 11 bases. There are 14 residues in the CDR3. V shed 6 bases, J shed 3 bases, and the junction held 4 bases outside the gene matches. Germline V lookup: CDR1 MNHNS, CDR2 SASEGT. Here the CDR3 reads CASREGLADYEQYF. CDR3 nucleotide sequence: TGTGCCAGCAGGGAGGGACTAGCGGACTACGAGCAGTACTTC.

The CDR3 DNA reads as TGTGCCAGCAGCTACGAAAGGACAGGGTCCCTAGCCTACGAGCAGTACTTC. Its protein is CASSYERTGSLAYEQYF. V and J are TRBV7-9 and TRBJ2-7; 8 bases line up with TRBD1. The CDR3 has 17 amino acids. The trim removed 4 bases at V and 2 bases at J, leaving 13 bases unmatched. The germline CDR1 and CDR2 sequences are SEHNR and FQNEAQ (reference sequence).

The chain has TRBV28 and TRBJ1-3; 8 positions match TRBD1. After removal of 3 bases from V and 4 bases from J, the junction contained 2 bases not matched to a gene. The CDR3 sequence is 14 residues long. Germline V gene data show CDR1 as MDHEN and CDR2 as SYDVKM. The CDR3 loop reads CASSLNRGGNTIYF. CDR3 coding DNA: TGTGCCAGCAGTTTGAACAGGGGGGGAAACACCATATATTTT.

The chain recombines TRBV11-2 with TRBJ1-1; weak D call: TRBD1 (5 bases). This CDR3 spans 12 amino acids. The germline V gene has CDR1 SGHAT and CDR2 FQNNGV. V shed 6 bases and J shed 5 bases, with 10 bases lying between them. CDR3 region: CASSFRVTEAFF. CDR3 DNA: TGTGCCAGCAGTTTCAGGGTTACTGAAGCTTTCTTT.

The V and J genes are TRBV28 and TRBJ2-3; 7 bases map to TRBD1. The CDR3 is made up of 18 amino acids. The J segment lost 1 base and the V segment lost 2 bases, leaving 12 bases of the junction unmatched. CDR1 MDHEN and CDR2 SYDVKM come from the germline V gene. CDR3 region: CASSLVQYYRGGTDTQYF. In nucleotides, the CDR3 is TGTGCCAGCAGTTTAGTCCAATATTACAGGGGTGGCACAGATACGCAGTATTTT. The whole variable domain, filled in from reference TRBV28 and TRBJ2-3, reads DVKVTQSSRYLVKRTGEKVFLECVQDMDHENMFWYRQDPGLGLRLIYFSYDVKMKEKGDIPEGYSVSREKKERFSLILESASTNQTSMYLCASSLVQYYRGGTDTQYFGPGTRLTVL.

The chain joins TRBV29-1 to TRBJ2-7; perhaps TRBD2 as D (5 bases). V lost 3 bases, J lost 2 bases, and 11 bases lay in between. This CDR3 comprises 13 residues. Germline values: CDR1 SQVTM, CDR2 ANQGSEA. CDR3 amino acids: CSVEEAGPYEQYF. DNA for the CDR3: TGCAGCGTTGAGGAGGCTGGGCCCTACGAGCAGTACTTC.

The CDR3 DNA reads as TGCGCCAGCAGCTTGGGAGATCGGGAGACCCAGTACTTC. Protein sequence: CASSLGDRETQYF. The V and J genes are TRBV5-1 and TRBJ2-5; D not resolved. The V end lost 0 bases, the J end lost 5 bases, and 8 bases lay between the germline ends. Germline assignment: CDR1 SGHRS and CDR2 YFSETQ. The CDR3 runs to 13 residues.

The J gene is TRBJ2-3, the V gene TRBV9, with TRBD2 matching over 8 bases. Germline values: CDR1 SGDLS, CDR2 YYNGEE. This CDR3 spans 15 amino acids. Germline trimming cut 4 bases from V and 4 bases from J; bases unmatched to any gene: 8. CDR3 nucleotide sequence: TGTGCCAGCAGCCCCGGGGGGGAGAAAGCAGATACGCAGTATTTT. This gives the protein CASSPGGEKADTQYF. Full variable domain (rest looked up from reference TRBV9 and TRBJ2-3): DSGVTQTPKHLITATGQRVTLRCSPRSGDLSVYWYQQSLDQGLQFLIQYYNGEERAKGNILERFSAQQFPDLHSELNLSSLELGDSALYFCASSPGGEKADTQYFGPGTRLTVL.

This clone was observed once. The chain uses TRBV7-9 and TRBJ2-5, with a possible D match to TRBD1 (5 bases). V shed 5 bases and J shed 0 bases, with 10 bases lying between them. Germline loops: CDR1 SEHNR, CDR2 FQNEAQ (reference sequence). This CDR3 has 14 amino acids. CDR3 in DNA: TGTGCCAGCAGCCCCAGGGTAGACCAAGAGACCCAGTACTTC. Encoded protein: CASSPRVDQETQYF.

CDR3 residues: CASNSGGRYEQYF. The CDR3 DNA is TGTGCCAGCAATTCGGGGGGTAGGTACGAGCAGTACTTC. The chain joins TRBV6-4 to TRBJ2-7; 7 bases line up with TRBD2. CDR3 length equals 13 residues. The J segment lost 4 bases and the V segment lost 7 bases, leaving 7 bases of the junction unmatched. The germline V gene has CDR1 MRHNA and CDR2 SNTAGT.

The chain combines TRBV4-2 with TRBJ2-7, with a weak D call TRBD1 (6 bases). The V and J ends lost 3 bases and 0 bases respectively, with 15 bases between them. The CDR3 has 16 residues. In germline, CDR1 is LGHNA, CDR2 YNFKEQ. CDR3 in DNA: TGTGCCAGCAGCCAGGGGAGAGCGGACAGCTCCTACGAGCAGTACTTC. It specifies CASSQGRADSSYEQYF.

This chain links TRBV19 with TRBJ1-4, with D possibly TRBD1 on 6 matching bases. Germline CDR1 reads LNHDA; CDR2 reads SQIVND (reference sequence). Deletions cut 7 bases from V and 7 bases from J, with 19 bases between. This CDR3 has 15 amino acids. The CDR3 nucleotides are TGTGCCAGTACACTCTACGGACAGATTAGTGAAAAACTGTTTTTT. Its translation is CASTLYGQISEKLFF.

The rearrangement joins TRBV5-6 to TRBJ2-1, with 7 bases fitting TRBD2. The junction had 6 bases not matched to a gene; V was cut back by 4 bases and J by 2 bases. The germline CDR1 and CDR2 sequences are SGHDT and YYEEEE. This CDR3 is built from 15 residues. DNA of the CDR3: TGTGCCAGCAGCCGGGGGGATTTGGCCTACAATGAGCAGTTCTTC. This sequence encodes CASSRGDLAYNEQFF.

The chain has TRBV11-3 and TRBJ2-1, with 10 nucleotides matching TRBD1. With 1 base clipped from V and 8 bases from J, the junction kept 5 bases outside the gene matches. Germline lookup yields CDR1 SGHNT and CDR2 YENEEA. This CDR3 spans 15 amino acids. CDR3 bases: TGTGCCAGCAGCTTAGCGGGACAGGGGTACGATGAGCAGTTCTTC. Residues: CASSLAGQGYDEQFF.